Below, 7 T cell receptor beta chains from the same sample are listed, as sequenced in a study of blood T cell repertoires in COVID-19. The table came from immunoSEQ multiplex PCR; TCRdb's copy has only in-frame clones and leaves some out. Of 330,000 or so clones in the sample, around 90% were seen once. The sample was peripheral blood. The receptors stem from a man under 40 with COVID-19, enrolled during active disease.

CDR3 DNA: TGTGCCTGGAGTGTACCGGGACAGGGCTACGAGCAGTACTTC. This gives the protein CAWSVPGQGYEQYF. The chain has TRBV30 and TRBJ2-7, with 9 bases aligning to TRBD1. The junction had 3 bases not matched to a gene; V was cut back by 0 bases and J by 3 bases. This CDR3 spans 14 amino acids. Germline CDR1 and CDR2: GTSNPN and SVGIG (reference sequence).

The V and J genes are TRBV7-9 and TRBJ1-6, with D maybe TRBD1 (5 bases). Deletions cut 0 bases from V and 8 bases from J, with 8 bases between. Germline V gives CDR1 SEHNR, CDR2 FQNEAQ (reference sequence). The CDR3 is made up of 14 amino acids. The CDR3 sequence is CASSLADSYSPLHF. In nucleotides, the CDR3 is TGTGCCAGCAGCTTAGCTGACAGTTATTCACCCCTCCACTTT.

This rearrangement joins TRBV10-2 to TRBJ2-7, with 10 bases lining up with TRBD1. The CDR3 runs to 14 residues. Germline V gives CDR1 WSHSY, CDR2 SAAADI. V shed 2 bases and J 5 bases; nucleotides not matched to a gene: 3. CDR3 residues: CASSEGTGVNEQYF. CDR3 coding DNA: TGCGCCAGCAGTGAGGGGACAGGGGTAAACGAGCAGTACTTC.

The chain combines TRBV6-2 or TRBV6-3 with TRBJ2-5; 10 bases are a match to TRBD1. With 4 bases clipped from V and 2 bases from J, the junction kept 13 bases outside the gene matches. Germline V gene data show CDR1 as MNHEY and CDR2 as SVGEGT. CDR3 size: 18 residues. CDR3 bases: TGTGCCAGCAGTTGGCAGGGACAGGGGCTCCAAATACAAGAGACCCAGTACTTC. Residues: CASSWQGQGLQIQETQYF.

The gene calls are TRBV6-5 and TRBJ2-7; 8 bases align to TRBD2. Per germline, CDR1 MNHEY and CDR2 SVGAGI. This CDR3 region has 15 residues. The V gene end was trimmed by 7 bases and the J gene end by 2 bases; junction bases not matched to a gene: 10. CDR3 in DNA: TGTGCCAGCACCCCCGGAGTAGCGGGGACCTACGAGCAGTACTTC. Protein sequence: CASTPGVAGTYEQYF.

V is TRBV5-1 and J is TRBJ2-1, with TRBD2 matching 8 bases. Germline V lookup: CDR1 SGHRS, CDR2 YFSETQ. This CDR3 has 17 residues. V was pared by 3 bases and J by 0 bases, with 8 bases of the junction left unmatched. CDR3 residues: CASSSGNSGNSYNEQFF. As DNA, the CDR3 is TGCGCCAGCAGCTCGGGAAATAGCGGGAACTCCTACAATGAGCAGTTCTTC.

The V and J genes are TRBV6-2 or TRBV6-3 and TRBJ2-1; the match to TRBD1 covers 7 bases. Germline lookup yields CDR1 MNHEY and CDR2 SVGEGT. V lost 2 bases to trimming and J lost 4 bases; unmatched junction nucleotides: 5. CDR3 size: 15 residues. Here the CDR3 reads CASSYGGQLYNEQFF. DNA for the CDR3: TGTGCCAGCAGTTACGGGGGACAGCTTTACAATGAGCAGTTCTTC.